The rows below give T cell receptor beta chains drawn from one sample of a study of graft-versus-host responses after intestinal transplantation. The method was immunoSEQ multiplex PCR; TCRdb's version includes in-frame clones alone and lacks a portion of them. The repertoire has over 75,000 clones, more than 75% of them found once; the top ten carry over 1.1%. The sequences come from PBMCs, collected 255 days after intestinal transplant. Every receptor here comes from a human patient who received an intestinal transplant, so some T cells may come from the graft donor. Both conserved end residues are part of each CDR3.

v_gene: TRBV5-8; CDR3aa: CASSSGFSEAFF
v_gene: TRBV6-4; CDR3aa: CASSDSTGGHEQFF
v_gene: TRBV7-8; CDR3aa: CASSPGGRREKLFF
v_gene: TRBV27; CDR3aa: CASSLTGQGASNEQFF
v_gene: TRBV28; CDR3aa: CASSLFLGAAEDGYTF
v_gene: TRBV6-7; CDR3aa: CASSYRGITGENQPQHF
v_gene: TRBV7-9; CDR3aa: CASSVQRPLTNEKLFF
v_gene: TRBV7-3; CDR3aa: CASSLRTSGRAGTDTQYF
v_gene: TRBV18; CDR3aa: CASSPGQGPYEQYF
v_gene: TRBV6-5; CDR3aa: CASSLRGRGTEAFF
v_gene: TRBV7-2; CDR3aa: CASSFISGVDTQYF
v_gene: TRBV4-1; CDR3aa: CASSQDVGTGETQYF
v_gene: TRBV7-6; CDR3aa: CASTPWGGEQYF
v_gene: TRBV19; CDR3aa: CASSLRTGQALYEQYF
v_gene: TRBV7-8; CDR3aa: CASSYRAIAGAYNEQFF
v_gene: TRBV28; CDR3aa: CATRDRERPGNTEAFF
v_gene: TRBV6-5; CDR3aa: CASSPGFPTYEQYF
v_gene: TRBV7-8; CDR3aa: CASSLEGKQSNQPQHF
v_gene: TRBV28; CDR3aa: CASNRDRGLAGGFTDTQYF
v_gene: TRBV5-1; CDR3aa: CASSLGEGGATDTQYF
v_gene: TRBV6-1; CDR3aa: CASSEAEDGPVGYF
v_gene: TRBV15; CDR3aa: CASYSGFMAAFF
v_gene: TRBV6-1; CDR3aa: CASSDGEVGLYEQYF
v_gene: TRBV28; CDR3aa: CASSSPPLLADITGAYEQYF
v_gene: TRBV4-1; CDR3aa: CASSQVSSYEQYF
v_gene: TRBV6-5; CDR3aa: CASSSLPRLTNTEAFF
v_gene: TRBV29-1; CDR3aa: CSVAWREVETQYF
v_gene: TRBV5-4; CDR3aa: CASSSTGGYGYTF
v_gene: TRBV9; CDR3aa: CASSVVAGGRSSYNEQFF
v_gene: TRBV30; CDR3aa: CAWSVHQVGEAFF
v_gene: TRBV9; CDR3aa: CASSVGTGGNTEAFF
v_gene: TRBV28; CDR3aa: CASSPIDRGFSGANVLTF
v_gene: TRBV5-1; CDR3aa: CASSKYSGPLYEPLWYEQYF
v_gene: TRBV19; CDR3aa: CASSIERQGKRGDTQYF
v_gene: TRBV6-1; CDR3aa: CASSEAPPWDRGLGELFF
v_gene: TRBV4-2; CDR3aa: CASSQENTGGITGELFF
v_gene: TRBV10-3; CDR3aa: CAISGAAPDTQYF
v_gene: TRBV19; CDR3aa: CASSIGGTVVSPLHF
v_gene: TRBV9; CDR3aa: CASSVGGSTEAFF
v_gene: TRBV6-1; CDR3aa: CASSEWAQGPGNTIYF
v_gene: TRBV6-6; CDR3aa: CASVRDRANTEAFF
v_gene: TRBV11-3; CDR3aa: CASSLEGGSGYTF
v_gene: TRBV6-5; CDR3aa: CASKPTTGAGEKLFF
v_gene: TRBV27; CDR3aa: CASGDALLTGELFF
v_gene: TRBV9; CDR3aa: CASSFRASSGANVLTF
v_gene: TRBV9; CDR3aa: CASSARGNTIYF
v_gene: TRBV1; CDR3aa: CTSSPGTRGDTDTQYF
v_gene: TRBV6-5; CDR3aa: CASSEGDYHEQFF
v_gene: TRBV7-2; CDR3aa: CASSFLQDTQYF
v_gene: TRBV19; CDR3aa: CASSIPGPPSGEKLFF
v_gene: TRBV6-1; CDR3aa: CASSDPAAFF
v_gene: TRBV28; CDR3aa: CASSSLRFYGYTF
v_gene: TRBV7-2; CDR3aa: CASSLDPQVGGPQHF
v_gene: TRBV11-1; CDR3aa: CASSTGVNTEAFF
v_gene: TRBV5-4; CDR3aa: CASSVGLAGGQETQYF